The clone carrying this TCR beta chain was recorded only once. Seattle's cohort entered during active infection and was followed longitudinally. The data belong to a study of blood T cell repertoires in COVID-19. The wider study: Collection of acute and convalescent COVID-19 samples took place in the United States, Italy and Spain. PBMCs, B-cell-depleted T cells, or T cells provided the cDNA or gDNA that made up the material.

Original methodology: Scientists estimated how many nucleated cells there were by amplifying reference gene primers. Libraries were prepared by immunoSEQ multiplex PCR; TCRdb keeps only in-frame clonotypes and omits some of them. V, J and clone size derive from that table, while D and trimming were established from the DNA sequence. In the table there are some 310,000 clones, approximately 87% of which are singletons. The specimen sequenced was peripheral blood. The receptor's source is a woman younger than 45 with COVID-19, enrolled during active disease.

The CDR3 DNA reads as TGTGCCAGCAGCTTAAGCGGGAGGGCCTTAAATGAGCAGTTCTTC. Amino acids: CASSLSGRALNEQFF. The chain uses TRBV7-2 and TRBJ2-1; TRBD2 aligns across 10 bases. Trimming cost V 2 bases and J 7 bases; bases outside gene matches: 5. Germline V gene data show CDR1 as SGHTA and CDR2 as FQGNSA. The CDR3 runs 15 residues.